Below are 13 T cell receptor beta chains sequenced from a single sample in a study of shared clonotypes between healthy human individuals. Measured with immunoSEQ multiplex PCR; TCRdb has only the in-frame clones, and not every one. The repertoire holds some 2,400,000 clones, with around 95% as singletons. The specimen sequenced was naive CD4+ T cells sorted from blood. Indicated subset: CD45RA+ positively selected. The origin of the receptors is a man aged 18 to 29 in good health.

The rearrangement links TRBV10-2 to TRBJ2-1, with TRBD2 matching over 14 bases. This CDR3 region has 20 residues. The V gene end was trimmed by 6 bases and the J gene end by 3 bases; junction bases not matched to a gene: 16. Looked up from germline, CDR1 is WSHSY and CDR2 is SAAADI. The CDR3 DNA reads TGCGCCAGCAGCAGAAGGGGGGGGACTAGCGGGAGCCGAAGCTACAATGAGCAGTTCTTC. Translation gives CASSRRGGTSGSRSYNEQFF.

The chain is built from TRBV28 and TRBJ2-5; the match to TRBD1 covers 8 bases. The germline CDR1 and CDR2 sequences are MDHEN and SYDVKM. This CDR3 is 14 amino acids long. The J segment lost 5 bases and the V segment lost 2 bases, leaving 4 bases of the junction unmatched. The DNA for the CDR3 is TGTGCCAGCAGTTTAACGACAGGGGCGGAGACCCAGTACTTC. Translating gives CASSLTTGAETQYF.

The chain recombines TRBV11-2 with TRBJ2-7; tentatively, D is TRBD1 or TRBD2 (5 bases each). The CDR3 has 12 amino acids. V was shortened by 5 bases and J by 12 bases, with 17 bases between the two germline ends. Germline V CDR1 and CDR2: SGHAT, FQNNGV. The CDR3 spells CASSPSWGFPYF. The CDR3 DNA is TGTGCCAGCAGCCCCTCGTGGGGGTTCCCGTACTTC.

The chain links TRBV7-8 to TRBJ1-1; possible D gene TRBD1, 5 bases. In germline, CDR1 is SGHVS, CDR2 FQNEAQ. V was pared by 5 bases and J by 1 base, with 8 bases between. The CDR3 sequence is 13 residues long. The CDR3 reads CASSVQENTEAFF. The CDR3 bases are TGTGCCAGCAGCGTACAGGAGAACACTGAAGCTTTCTTT.

This rearrangement joins TRBV5-1 to TRBJ2-2; D may match TRBD1 or TRBD2 (6 bases each). With 0 bases removed from V and 7 bases from J, the gap between germline ends came to 16 bases. Germline assignment: CDR1 SGHRS and CDR2 YFSETQ. This CDR3 comprises 16 residues. CDR3 in DNA: TGCGCCAGCAGCTTGGACGGGGGCGCCCCGGACGGGGAGCTGTTTTTT. Translation: CASSLDGGAPDGELFF. Together with reference TRBV5-1 and TRBJ2-2, the CDR3 gives the full variable domain: KAGVTQTPRYLIKTRGQQVTLSCSPISGHRSVSWYQQTPGQGLQFLFEYFSETQRNKGNFPGRFSGRQFSNSRSEMNVSTLELGDSALYLCASSLDGGAPDGELFFGEGSRLTVL.

This clone occurred once. The sample has other DNA sequences that encode this CDR3 too. J is TRBJ2-5 and V is TRBV5-1, with 10 bases fitting TRBD2. Trimming removed 1 base from V and 5 bases from J; junction bases left unmatched: 5. The CDR3 has 15 amino acids. The germline CDR1 and CDR2 sequences are SGHRS and YFSETQ. The CDR3 DNA follows: TGCGCCAGCAGCTTGAGCGGGGGGGCCGGGGAGACCCAGTACTTC. Protein: CASSLSGGAGETQYF.

V is TRBV9 and J is TRBJ2-7, with TRBD2 as a possible D gene (6 bases). Per germline, CDR1 SGDLS and CDR2 YYNGEE. V was trimmed by 0 bases and J by 9 bases, leaving 16 bases between them. The CDR3 is 14 amino acids. CDR3 DNA sequence: TGTGCCAGCAGCGTAGATCCTAGCGCCGGGGGGCAGTACTTC. As protein: CASSVDPSAGGQYF.

V usage is TRBV27 and J usage is TRBJ1-1, with a weak D call TRBD1 (5 bases). The CDR3 loop spans 13 amino acids. V dropped 6 bases and J dropped 2 bases, with 10 bases sitting between them. CDR1 MNHEY and CDR2 SMNVEV come from the germline V gene (reference sequence). This chain's CDR3 is CASSRQHNTEAFF. CDR3 nucleotides: TGTGCCAGCAGCCGACAGCATAACACTGAAGCTTTCTTT.

The chain employs TRBV5-4 and TRBJ1-5; D possibly corresponds to TRBD1 (5 bases). CDR1 is SGHNT, CDR2 YYREEE, per germline (reference sequence). This CDR3 contains 15 residues. Trimming left V 4 bases short and J 2 bases short, with 13 bases between. The CDR3 DNA is TGTGCCAGCAGCCCCGGGACCTCGCGCAATCAGCCCCAGCATTTT. The encoded protein is CASSPGTSRNQPQHF.

The rearrangement uses TRBV6-6 and TRBJ2-7; the match to TRBD1 covers 9 bases. This CDR3 spans 14 amino acids. Unmatched junction bases numbered 7, after V lost 5 bases and J lost 5 bases. CDR1 and CDR2 from the germline V gene are MNHNY and SVGAGI (reference sequence). CDR3: CASSQPGQGNEQYF. The CDR3 bases are TGTGCCAGCAGTCAGCCGGGACAGGGAAACGAGCAGTACTTC.

The chain links TRBV27 to TRBJ2-7, with D tentatively TRBD1 or TRBD2 (5 bases each). The CDR3 spans 13 residues. V was clipped by 6 bases and J by 6 bases, with 15 bases between them. Germline V lookup: CDR1 MNHEY, CDR2 SMNVEV (reference sequence). Here the CDR3 reads CASRKRGRGEQYF. DNA for the CDR3: TGTGCCAGCAGAAAAAGGGGACGGGGCGAGCAGTACTTC.

V is TRBV5-1 and J is TRBJ1-2; TRBD1 matches at 7 bases. CDR3 length: 12 amino acids. Germline V gives CDR1 SGHRS, CDR2 YFSETQ. The V gene end was trimmed by 2 bases and the J gene end by 8 bases; junction bases not matched to a gene: 3. CDR3 loop: CASSFRGAGYTF. The CDR3 bases are TGCGCCAGCAGCTTCAGGGGGGCCGGCTACACCTTC.

With regard to this clone: Other DNA sequences in this specimen translate into the identical CDR3. The chain recombines TRBV19 with TRBJ1-5, with D possibly matching TRBD1 (6 bases). Germline CDR1 is LNHDA and CDR2 is SQIVND (reference sequence). This CDR3 is built from 13 residues. Trimming left V 3 bases short and J 7 bases short, with 10 bases between. DNA for the CDR3: TGTGCCAGTAGTATTGGGGGCTCCCAGCCCCAGCATTTT. Translating it yields CASSIGGSQPQHF.